Shown below are 15 T cell receptor beta chains from a single sample sequenced in a study of blood T cell repertoires in COVID-19. The protocol was immunoSEQ multiplex PCR, while the TCRdb copy is restricted to in-frame clones and leaves out a portion. The sample includes over 110,000 clones, about 76% of them seen just once. Sequenced input: peripheral blood. The receptors originated from a human donor in a cohort sampled during active COVID-19.

This clone was seen only a few times. The chain has TRBV3-1 (or the pseudogene TRBV3-2) and TRBJ1-5; D remains unclear. The CDR3 is made up of 13 amino acids. Germline-derived CDR1 and CDR2 are LGHDT and YNNKEL (reference sequence). The ends were cut back, 1 base at V and 4 bases at J, with 5 bases in the middle. DNA for the CDR3: TGTGCCAGCAGCCAAGGTCTGAATCAGCCCCAGCATTTT. Protein: CASSQGLNQPQHF.

This chain connects TRBV9 to TRBJ2-1, with 12 bases aligning to TRBD2. With 4 bases clipped from V and 3 bases from J, the junction kept 5 bases outside the gene matches. In germline, CDR1 is SGDLS, CDR2 YYNGEE. The CDR3 length is 16 residues. The CDR3 sequence is CASSPPGLAGYNEQFF. Written as DNA, the CDR3 is TGTGCCAGCAGCCCTCCGGGACTAGCGGGCTACAATGAGCAGTTCTTC. The full variable domain, in which reference TRBV9 and TRBJ2-1 provide the parts outside the CDR3, is DSGVTQTPKHLITATGQRVTLRCSPRSGDLSVYWYQQSLDQGLQFLIQYYNGEERAKGNILERFSAQQFPDLHSELNLSSLELGDSALYFCASSPPGLAGYNEQFFGPGTRLTVL.

A note on this clone: Other DNA sequences from this sample encode an identical CDR3 as well. This sequence joins TRBV5-1 and TRBJ2-6; D is perhaps TRBD1 (5 bases). This CDR3 is built from 15 residues. Germline lookup yields CDR1 SGHRS and CDR2 YFSETQ. With 3 bases removed from V and 0 bases from J, the gap between germline ends came to 7 bases. CDR3 residues: CASSSQGSGANVLTF. The CDR3 DNA follows: TGCGCCAGCAGCTCCCAGGGCTCTGGGGCCAACGTCCTGACTTTC.

The chain joins TRBV7-7 to TRBJ1-3; the match to TRBD1 covers 9 bases. This CDR3 contains 17 residues. Looked up from germline, CDR1 is SSHAT and CDR2 is FNYEAQ (reference sequence). Losses at the gene ends were 5 bases for V and 4 bases for J; bases not matched to a gene: 12. The CDR3 sequence: CASSPGTGSVLGNTIYF. DNA of the CDR3: TGTGCCAGCAGCCCCGGGACAGGGTCTGTCTTGGGAAACACCATATATTTT.

J is TRBJ2-5 and V is TRBV5-1; 7 nucleotides agree with TRBD1. V was clipped by 0 bases and J by 2 bases; unmatched bases: 7. The CDR3 loop spans 16 amino acids. Germline V CDR1 and CDR2: SGHRS, YFSETQ. CDR3 sequence: CASSLAVGRGQETQYF. For the CDR3, the DNA is TGCGCCAGCAGCTTGGCCGTCGGCAGGGGGCAAGAGACCCAGTACTTC.

The chain joins TRBV18 to TRBJ2-7, with 7 bases aligning to TRBD2. The germline V gene encodes CDR1 KGHSH and CDR2 LQKENI. Trimming cost V 4 bases and J 7 bases; bases outside gene matches: 7. This CDR3 comprises 13 residues. CDR3 DNA sequence: TGTGCCAGCTCACGGGACGGAGCGGGGGAGCAGTACTTC. Protein sequence: CASSRDGAGEQYF.

The chain employs TRBV4-1 and TRBJ1-5, with 7 bases that match TRBD1. Germline trimming cut 1 base from V and 2 bases from J; bases unmatched to any gene: 11. Per germline, CDR1 MGHRA and CDR2 YSYEKL. The CDR3 extends over 18 amino acids. The CDR3 sequence: CASSQVLRGRRGNQPQHF. The CDR3 DNA reads TGCGCCAGCAGCCAAGTATTGAGGGGGCGGAGGGGCAATCAGCCCCAGCATTTT.

In its sample, this clone was seen a few times. The chain recombines TRBV9 with TRBJ2-1; 8 bases are shared with TRBD2. The CDR3 covers 16 residues. V shed 4 bases, J shed 6 bases, and the junction held 12 bases outside the gene matches. Looked up from germline, CDR1 is SGDLS and CDR2 is YYNGEE. The CDR3 reads CASSPTRGAGLNEQFF. CDR3 DNA: TGTGCCAGCAGCCCCACGCGGGGGGCGGGCCTCAATGAGCAGTTCTTC.

The chain carries TRBV5-4 and TRBJ2-7, with 8 bases that match TRBD1. There are 14 residues in the CDR3. Trimming at V came to 4 bases and at J to 6 bases, leaving 9 bases not matched to a gene. CDR1 is SGHNT and CDR2 is YYREEE in the germline V gene (reference sequence). In nucleotides, the CDR3 is TGTGCCAGCAGCCGCCGGGACAGGATTCGCGAGCAGTACTTC. Translated, it gives CASSRRDRIREQYF.

The chain is built from TRBV7-2 and TRBJ1-1, with TRBD1 as a possible D gene (6 bases). Germline CDR1 and CDR2: SGHTA and FQGNSA. V was cut by 8 bases and J by 5 bases, with 21 bases left in between. This CDR3 has 15 amino acids. For the CDR3, the DNA is TGTGCCAGCTCCCGAGGGGCAGGGAGGGGGACTGAAGCTTTCTTT. Protein sequence: CASSRGAGRGTEAFF.

The chain combines TRBV5-4 with TRBJ1-6, with unresolved D. The CDR3 loop spans 12 amino acids. Trimming stripped 4 bases from V and 9 bases from J, with 8 bases between. Germline CDR1 SGHNT, CDR2 YYREEE (reference sequence). The chain's CDR3 is CASSQVGSPLHF. The CDR3 coding sequence is TGTGCCAGCAGCCAAGTCGGTTCACCCCTCCACTTT.

This clone appeared a single time. The chain is built from TRBV28 and TRBJ1-1; no definite D call. V shed 5 bases and J shed 4 bases, with 5 bases lying between them. CDR3 length: 11 residues. The germline V gene has CDR1 MDHEN and CDR2 SYDVKM. The CDR3 loop reads CASSQATEAFF. CDR3 DNA sequence: TGTGCCAGCAGTCAGGCCACTGAAGCTTTCTTT.

This clone was counted between two and nine times. The chain uses TRBV4-3 and TRBJ2-7, with TRBD2 matching 7 bases. Germline V gives CDR1 LGHNA, CDR2 YSLEER. J lost 2 bases, V lost 0 bases, and 4 bases had no gene match. This CDR3 comprises 15 residues. The CDR3 DNA reads TGCGCCAGCAGCCAAGATGTTCTAGCGGCCTACGAGCAGTACTTC. Translated: CASSQDVLAAYEQYF.

The gene calls are TRBV5-1 and TRBJ2-1; perhaps TRBD2 as D (5 bases). V lost 0 bases and J lost 8, with 9 bases in between. Germline CDR1 SGHRS, CDR2 YFSETQ. The CDR3 contains 13 residues. For the CDR3, the DNA is TGCGCCAGCAGCTTGGTTGGGAGCGATGAGCAGTTCTTC. Amino acids: CASSLVGSDEQFF.

V is TRBV19 and J is TRBJ1-3; the D gene is possibly TRBD1 (6 bases). CDR3 length: 15 residues. Trimming shortened V by 7 bases and J by 4 bases, and 17 bases separated the two germline ends. CDR1 is LNHDA, CDR2 SQIVND, per germline (reference sequence). CDR3 nucleotide sequence: TGTGCCAGTACCACAGGGAGAATCTCCGGAAACACCATATATTTT. Translated, it gives CASTTGRISGNTIYF.